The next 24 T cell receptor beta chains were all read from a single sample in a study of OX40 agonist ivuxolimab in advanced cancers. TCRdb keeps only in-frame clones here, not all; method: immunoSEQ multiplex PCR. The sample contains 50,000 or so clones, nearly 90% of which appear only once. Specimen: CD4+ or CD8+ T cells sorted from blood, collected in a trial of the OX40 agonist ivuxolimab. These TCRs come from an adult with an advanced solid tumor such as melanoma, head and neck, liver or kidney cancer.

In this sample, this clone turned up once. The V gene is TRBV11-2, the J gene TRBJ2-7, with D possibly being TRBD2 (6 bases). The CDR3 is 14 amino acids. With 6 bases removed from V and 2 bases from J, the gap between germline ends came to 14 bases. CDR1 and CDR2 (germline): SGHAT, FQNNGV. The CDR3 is CASRPSGRPYEQYF. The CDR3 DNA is TGTGCCAGCAGACCCTCTGGGAGGCCCTACGAGCAGTACTTC.

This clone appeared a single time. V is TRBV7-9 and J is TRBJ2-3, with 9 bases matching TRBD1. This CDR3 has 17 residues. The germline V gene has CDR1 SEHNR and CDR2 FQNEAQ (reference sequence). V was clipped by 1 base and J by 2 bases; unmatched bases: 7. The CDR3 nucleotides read TGTGCCAGCAGCTTAGGCAGGGGGACAGGGATCACAGATACGCAGTATTTT. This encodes CASSLGRGTGITDTQYF.

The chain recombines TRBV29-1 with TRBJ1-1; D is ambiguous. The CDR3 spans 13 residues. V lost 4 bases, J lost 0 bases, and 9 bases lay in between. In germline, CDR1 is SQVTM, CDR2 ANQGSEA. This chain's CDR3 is CSVAQSLNTEAFF. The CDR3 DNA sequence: TGCAGCGTTGCGCAGTCCCTGAACACTGAAGCTTTCTTT.

The CDR3 DNA sequence: TGTGCCAGTAGTCCCGCCGCCAGGCGGAGAATGAACACTGAAGCTTTCTTT. Amino acid sequence: CASSPAARRRMNTEAFF. This rearrangement joins TRBV19 to TRBJ1-1, with D unclear. CDR3 length: 17 residues. V was shortened by 5 bases and J by 0 bases, with 19 bases between the two germline ends. Looked up from germline, CDR1 is LNHDA and CDR2 is SQIVND (reference sequence).

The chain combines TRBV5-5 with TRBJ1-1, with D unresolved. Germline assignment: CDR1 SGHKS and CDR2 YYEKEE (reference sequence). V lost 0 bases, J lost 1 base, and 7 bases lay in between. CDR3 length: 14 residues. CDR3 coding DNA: TGTGCCAGCAGCTTGGATGCCGCGAACACTGAAGCTTTCTTT. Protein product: CASSLDAANTEAFF.

CDR3 in DNA: TGTGCCAGCAGACGCCTGGGACTAGCGGGCGGCGAGCAGTACTTC. Its protein product is CASRRLGLAGGEQYF. J is TRBJ2-7 and V is TRBV5-6; 12 bases fit TRBD2. V dropped 5 bases and J dropped 6; count of bases not matched to a gene: 9. The CDR3 totals 15 residues. Per the germline V gene, CDR1 is SGHDT and CDR2 is YYEEEE.

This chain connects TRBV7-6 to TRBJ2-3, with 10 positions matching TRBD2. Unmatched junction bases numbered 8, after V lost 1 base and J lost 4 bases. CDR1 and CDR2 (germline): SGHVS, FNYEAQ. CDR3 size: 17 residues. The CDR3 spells CASSLGSSGSFSDTQYF. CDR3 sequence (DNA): TGTGCCAGCAGCTTAGGCTCTAGCGGGAGCTTTTCAGATACGCAGTATTTT. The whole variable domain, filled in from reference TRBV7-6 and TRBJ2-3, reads GAGVSQSPRYKVTKRGQDVALRCDPISGHVSLYWYRQALGQGPEFLTYFNYEAQQDKSGLPNDRFSAERPEGSISTLTIQRTEQRDSAMYRCASSLGSSGSFSDTQYFGPGTRLTVL.

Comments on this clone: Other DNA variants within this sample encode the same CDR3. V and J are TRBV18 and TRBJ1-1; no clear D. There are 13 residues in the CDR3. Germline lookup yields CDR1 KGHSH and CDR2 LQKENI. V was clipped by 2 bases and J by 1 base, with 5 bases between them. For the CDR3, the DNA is TGTGCCAGCTCACCAGATCAGAACACTGAAGCTTTCTTT. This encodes CASSPDQNTEAFF.

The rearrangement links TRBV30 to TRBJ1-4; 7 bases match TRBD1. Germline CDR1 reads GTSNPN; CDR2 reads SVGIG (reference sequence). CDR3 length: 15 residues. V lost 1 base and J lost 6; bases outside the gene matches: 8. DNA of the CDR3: TGTGCCTGGAGTGCCCTAGGCAGGGGGGATGAAAAACTGTTTTTT. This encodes CAWSALGRGDEKLFF.

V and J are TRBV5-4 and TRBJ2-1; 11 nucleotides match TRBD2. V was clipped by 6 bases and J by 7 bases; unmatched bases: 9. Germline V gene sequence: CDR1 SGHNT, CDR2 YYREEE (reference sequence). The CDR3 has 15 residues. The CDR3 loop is CASTPSASGRNEQFF. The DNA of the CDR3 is TGTGCCAGCACCCCATCAGCTAGCGGGAGGAATGAGCAGTTCTTC.

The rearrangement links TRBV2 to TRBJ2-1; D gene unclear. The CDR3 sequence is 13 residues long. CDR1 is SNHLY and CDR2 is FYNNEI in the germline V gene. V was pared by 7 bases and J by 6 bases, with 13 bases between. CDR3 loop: CASTPILSNEQFF. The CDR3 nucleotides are TGTGCCAGCACCCCAATACTTTCCAATGAGCAGTTCTTC.

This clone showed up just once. The CDR3 reads CSVLDRGLSTGELFF. CDR3 sequence (DNA): TGCAGCGTCCTAGACAGGGGGCTTAGCACCGGGGAGCTGTTTTTT. The chain recombines TRBV29-1 with TRBJ2-2, with TRBD1 matching 10 bases. The V segment lost 6 bases and the J segment 4 bases; nucleotides outside the gene matches: 8. The CDR3 is made up of 15 amino acids. In germline, CDR1 is SQVTM, CDR2 ANQGSEA.

In DNA form, the CDR3 reads TGTGCCAGCTGGGTAGGAGGCTACGAGCAGTACTTC. Encoded protein: CASWVGGYEQYF. The J gene is TRBJ2-7, the V gene TRBV2; a weak D match, TRBD2 (5 bases). CDR1 is SNHLY, CDR2 FYNNEI, per germline. This CDR3 has 12 residues. V lost 8 bases and J 3 bases, leaving 11 bases between the germline ends.

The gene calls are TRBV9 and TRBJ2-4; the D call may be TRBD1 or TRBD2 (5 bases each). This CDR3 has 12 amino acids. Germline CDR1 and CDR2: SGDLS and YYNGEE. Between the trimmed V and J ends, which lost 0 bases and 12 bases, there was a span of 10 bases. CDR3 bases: TGTGCCAGCAGCGTAGTTCGAGGGGATCAGTACTTC. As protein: CASSVVRGDQYF.

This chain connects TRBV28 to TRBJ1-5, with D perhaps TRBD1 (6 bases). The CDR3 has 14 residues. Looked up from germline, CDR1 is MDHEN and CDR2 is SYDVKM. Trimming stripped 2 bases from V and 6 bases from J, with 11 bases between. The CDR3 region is CASSLGQGTQPQHF. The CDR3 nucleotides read TGTGCCAGCAGTTTAGGTCAGGGGACTCAGCCCCAGCATTTT.

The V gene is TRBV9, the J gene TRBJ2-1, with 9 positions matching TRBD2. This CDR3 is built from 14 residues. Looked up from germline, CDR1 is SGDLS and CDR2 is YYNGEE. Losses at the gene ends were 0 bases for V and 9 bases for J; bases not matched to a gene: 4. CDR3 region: CASSVVAGVGEQFF. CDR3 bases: TGTGCCAGCAGCGTAGTAGCGGGAGTAGGTGAGCAGTTCTTC.

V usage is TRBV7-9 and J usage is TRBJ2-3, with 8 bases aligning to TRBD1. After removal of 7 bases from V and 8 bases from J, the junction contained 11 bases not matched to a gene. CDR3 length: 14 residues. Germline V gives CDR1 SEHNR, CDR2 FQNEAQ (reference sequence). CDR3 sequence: CASMNRGERGTQYF. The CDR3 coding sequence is TGTGCCAGCATGAACAGGGGGGAAAGGGGTACGCAGTATTTT. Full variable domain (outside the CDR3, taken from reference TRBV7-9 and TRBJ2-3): DTGVSQNPRHKITKRGQNVTFRCDPISEHNRLYWYRQTLGQGPEFLTYFQNEAQLEKSRLLSDRFSAERPKGSFSTLEIQRTEQGDSAMYLCASMNRGERGTQYFGPGTRLTVL.

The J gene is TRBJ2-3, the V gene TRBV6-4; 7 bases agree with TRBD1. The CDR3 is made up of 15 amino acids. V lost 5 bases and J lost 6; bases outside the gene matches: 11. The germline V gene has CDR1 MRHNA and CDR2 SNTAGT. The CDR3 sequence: CASSSTGALTDTQYF. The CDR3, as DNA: TGTGCCAGCAGTTCTACAGGGGCCTTGACGGATACGCAGTATTTT.

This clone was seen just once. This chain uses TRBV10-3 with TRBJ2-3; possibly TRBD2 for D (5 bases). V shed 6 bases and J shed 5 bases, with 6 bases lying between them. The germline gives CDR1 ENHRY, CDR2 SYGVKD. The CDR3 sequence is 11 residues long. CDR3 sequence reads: CAISGLDTQYF. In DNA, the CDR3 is TGTGCCATCAGCGGACTAGATACGCAGTATTTT.

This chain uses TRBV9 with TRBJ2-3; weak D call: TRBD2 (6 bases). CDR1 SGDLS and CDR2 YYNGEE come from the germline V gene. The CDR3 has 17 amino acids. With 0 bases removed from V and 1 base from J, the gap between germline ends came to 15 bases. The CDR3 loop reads CASSVDQLALGTDTQYF. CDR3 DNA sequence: TGTGCCAGCAGCGTAGACCAGCTAGCGCTCGGCACAGATACGCAGTATTTT.

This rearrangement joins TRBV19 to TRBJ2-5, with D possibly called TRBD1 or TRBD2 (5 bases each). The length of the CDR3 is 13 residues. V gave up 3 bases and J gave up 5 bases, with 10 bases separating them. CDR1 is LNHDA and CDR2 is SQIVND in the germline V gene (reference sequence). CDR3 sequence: CASSIWGWETQYF. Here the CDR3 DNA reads TGTGCCAGTAGTATTTGGGGGTGGGAGACCCAGTACTTC.

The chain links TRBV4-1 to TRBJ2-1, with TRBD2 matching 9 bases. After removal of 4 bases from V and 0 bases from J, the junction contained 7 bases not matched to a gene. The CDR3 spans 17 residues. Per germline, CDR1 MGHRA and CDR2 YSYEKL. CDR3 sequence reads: CASSLERLAASYNEQFF. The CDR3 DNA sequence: TGCGCCAGCAGCCTCGAGAGACTAGCGGCCTCCTACAATGAGCAGTTCTTC.

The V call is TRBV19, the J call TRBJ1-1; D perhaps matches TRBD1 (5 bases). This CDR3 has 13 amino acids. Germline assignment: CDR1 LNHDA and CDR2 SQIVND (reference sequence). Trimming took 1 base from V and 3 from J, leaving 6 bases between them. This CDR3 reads CASSIARDTEAFF. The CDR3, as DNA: TGTGCCAGTAGTATAGCCAGGGACACTGAAGCTTTCTTT.

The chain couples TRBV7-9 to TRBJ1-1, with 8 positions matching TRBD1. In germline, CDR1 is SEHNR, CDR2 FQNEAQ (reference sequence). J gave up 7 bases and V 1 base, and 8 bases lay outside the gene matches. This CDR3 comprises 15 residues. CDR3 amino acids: CASSLGGTGSHEAFF. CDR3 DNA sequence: TGTGCCAGCAGCTTAGGGGGGACAGGTAGTCATGAAGCTTTCTTT.